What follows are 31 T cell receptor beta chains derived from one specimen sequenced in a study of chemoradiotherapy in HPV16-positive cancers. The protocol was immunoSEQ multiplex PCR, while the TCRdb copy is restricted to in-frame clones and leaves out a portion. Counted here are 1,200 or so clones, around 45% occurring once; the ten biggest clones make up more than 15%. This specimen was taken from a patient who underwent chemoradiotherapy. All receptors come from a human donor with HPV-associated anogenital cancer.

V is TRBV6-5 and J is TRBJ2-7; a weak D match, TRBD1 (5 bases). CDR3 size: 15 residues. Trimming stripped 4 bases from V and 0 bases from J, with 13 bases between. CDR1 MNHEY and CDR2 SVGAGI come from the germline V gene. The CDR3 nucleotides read TGTGCCAGCAGTTTCAGGGTCCCTGCCTCCTACGAGCAGTACTTC. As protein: CASSFRVPASYEQYF.

The CDR3 DNA follows: TGTGCCAGCAGCCCAGGCGGGGCGGGGGAGCTGTTTTTT. Translated, it gives CASSPGGAGELFF. The genes are TRBV6-5 and TRBJ2-2, with a weak D call TRBD2 (6 bases). Germline values: CDR1 MNHEY, CDR2 SVGAGI. The CDR3 covers 13 residues. Trimming took off 6 bases at V and 8 bases at J, with 13 bases between the two ends.

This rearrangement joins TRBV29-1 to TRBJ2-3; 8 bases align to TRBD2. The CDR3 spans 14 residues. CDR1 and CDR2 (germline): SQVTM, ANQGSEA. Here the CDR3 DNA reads TGCGGCGGGGGAGCGGGAGAAGTCCCAGATACGCAGTATTTT. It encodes CGGGAGEVPDTQYF.

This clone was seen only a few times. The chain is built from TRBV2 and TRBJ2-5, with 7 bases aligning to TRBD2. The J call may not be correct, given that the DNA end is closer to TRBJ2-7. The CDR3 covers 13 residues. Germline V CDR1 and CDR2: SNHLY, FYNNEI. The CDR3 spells CASTSGRSYEQYF. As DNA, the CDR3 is TGTGCCAGCACTAGCGGCCGCTCCTACGAGCAGTACTTC.

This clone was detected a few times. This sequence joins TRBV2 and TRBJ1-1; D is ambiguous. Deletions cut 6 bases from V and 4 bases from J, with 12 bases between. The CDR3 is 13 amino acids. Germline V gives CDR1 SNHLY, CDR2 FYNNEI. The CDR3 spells CASSRLEGTEAFF. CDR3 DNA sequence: TGTGCCAGCAGCCGACTCGAGGGCACTGAAGCTTTCTTT. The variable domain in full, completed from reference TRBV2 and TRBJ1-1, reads EPEVTQTPSHQVTQMGQEVILRCVPISNHLYFYWYRQILGQKVEFLVSFYNNEISEKSEIFDDQFSVERPDGSNFTLKIRSTKLEDSAMYFCASSRLEGTEAFFGQGTRLTVV.

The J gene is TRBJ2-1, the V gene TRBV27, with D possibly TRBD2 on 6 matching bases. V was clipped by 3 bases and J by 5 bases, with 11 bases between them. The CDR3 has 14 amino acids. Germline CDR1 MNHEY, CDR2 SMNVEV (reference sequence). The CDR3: CASSLWGGHNEQFF. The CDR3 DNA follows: TGTGCCAGCAGTTTGTGGGGAGGCCACAATGAGCAGTTCTTC.

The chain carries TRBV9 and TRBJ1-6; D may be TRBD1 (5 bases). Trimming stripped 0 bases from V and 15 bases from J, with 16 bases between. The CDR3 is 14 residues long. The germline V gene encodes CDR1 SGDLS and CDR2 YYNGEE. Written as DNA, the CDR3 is TGTGCCAGCAGCGTAGCCGATGGTGGGGCAGACCTCCACTTT. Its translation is CASSVADGGADLHF. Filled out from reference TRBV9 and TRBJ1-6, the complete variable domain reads DSGVTQTPKHLITATGQRVTLRCSPRSGDLSVYWYQQSLDQGLQFLIQYYNGEERAKGNILERFSAQQFPDLHSELNLSSLELGDSALYFCASSVADGGADLHFGNGTRLTVT.

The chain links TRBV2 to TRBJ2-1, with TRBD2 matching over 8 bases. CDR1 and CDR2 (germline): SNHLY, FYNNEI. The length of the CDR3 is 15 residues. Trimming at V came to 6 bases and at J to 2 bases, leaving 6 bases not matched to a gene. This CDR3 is CASSPGTSTYNEQFF. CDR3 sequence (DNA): TGTGCCAGCAGCCCCGGGACTAGTACCTACAATGAGCAGTTCTTC.

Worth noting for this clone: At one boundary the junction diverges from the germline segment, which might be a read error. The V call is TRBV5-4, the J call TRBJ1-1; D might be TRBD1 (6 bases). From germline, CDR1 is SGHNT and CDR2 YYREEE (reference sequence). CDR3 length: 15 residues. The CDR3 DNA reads TGTGCCAGCAGCTTGGAGAAGGGGGTGAACACTAAAGCTTTCTTT. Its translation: CASSLEKGVNTKAFF.

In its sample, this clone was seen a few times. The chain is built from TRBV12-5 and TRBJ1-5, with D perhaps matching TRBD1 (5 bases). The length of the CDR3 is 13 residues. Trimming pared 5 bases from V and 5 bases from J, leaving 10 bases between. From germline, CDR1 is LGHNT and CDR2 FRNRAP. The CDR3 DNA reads TGTGCTAGTGGTGTAATCAGGGATCAGCCCCAGCATTTT. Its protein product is CASGVIRDQPQHF.

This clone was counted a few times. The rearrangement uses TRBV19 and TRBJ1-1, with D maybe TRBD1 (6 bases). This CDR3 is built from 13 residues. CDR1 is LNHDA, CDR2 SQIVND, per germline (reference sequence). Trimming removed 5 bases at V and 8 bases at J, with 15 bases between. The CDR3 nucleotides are TGTGCCAGTAGTGCTACCGGGGGGCTCGAAGCTTTCTTT. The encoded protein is CASSATGGLEAFF. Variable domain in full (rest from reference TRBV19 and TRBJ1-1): DGGITQSPKYLFRKEGQNVTLSCEQNLNHDAMYWYRQDPGQGLRLIYYSQIVNDFQKGDIAEGYSVSREKKESFPLTVTSAQKNPTAFYLCASSATGGLEAFFGQGTRLTVV.

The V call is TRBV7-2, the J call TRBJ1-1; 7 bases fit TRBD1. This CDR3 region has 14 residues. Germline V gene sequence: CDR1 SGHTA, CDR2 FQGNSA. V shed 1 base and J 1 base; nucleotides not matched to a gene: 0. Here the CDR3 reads CASSLGTGNTEAFF. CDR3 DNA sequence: TGTGCCAGCAGCTTAGGGACAGGGAACACTGAAGCTTTCTTT.

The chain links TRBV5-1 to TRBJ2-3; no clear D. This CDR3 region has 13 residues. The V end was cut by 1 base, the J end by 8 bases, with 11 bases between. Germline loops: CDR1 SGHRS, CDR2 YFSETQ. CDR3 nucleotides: TGCGCCAGCAGCTTGTGGGTGGCAGGTACGCAGTATTTT. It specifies CASSLWVAGTQYF.

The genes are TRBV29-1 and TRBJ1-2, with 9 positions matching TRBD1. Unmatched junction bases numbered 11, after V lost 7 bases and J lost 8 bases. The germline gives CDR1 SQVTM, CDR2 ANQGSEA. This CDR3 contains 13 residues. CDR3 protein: CSATPRQGGGYTF. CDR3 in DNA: TGCAGCGCCACCCCCAGACAGGGGGGGGGCTACACCTTC.

The CDR3 DNA is TGCGCCAGCAGTAAAGGGGCGGGAGATACGCAGTATTTT. This sequence encodes CASSKGAGDTQYF. V gene TRBV10-1 combines with J gene TRBJ2-3; D could derive from TRBD1 or TRBD2 (5 bases each). The CDR3 contains 13 residues. Germline V gives CDR1 WNHNN, CDR2 SYGVQD (reference sequence). V lost 5 bases and J lost 5, with 11 bases in between.

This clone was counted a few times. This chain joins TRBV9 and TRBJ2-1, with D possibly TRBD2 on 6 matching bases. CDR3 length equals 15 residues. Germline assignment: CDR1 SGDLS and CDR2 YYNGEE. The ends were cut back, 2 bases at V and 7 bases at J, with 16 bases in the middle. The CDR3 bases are TGTGCCAGCAGCGTTCACGAGGGAGGAGGGAATGAGCAGTTCTTC. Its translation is CASSVHEGGGNEQFF.

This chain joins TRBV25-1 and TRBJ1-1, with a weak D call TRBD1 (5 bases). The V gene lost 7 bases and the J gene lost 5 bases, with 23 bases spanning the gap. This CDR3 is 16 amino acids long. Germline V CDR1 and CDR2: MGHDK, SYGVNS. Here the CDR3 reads CASIGLGREGVTEAFF. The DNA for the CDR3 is TGTGCCAGCATTGGCTTGGGCAGGGAAGGGGTAACTGAAGCTTTCTTT. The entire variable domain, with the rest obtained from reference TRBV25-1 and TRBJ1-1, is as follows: EADIYQTPRYLVIGTGKKITLECSQTMGHDKMYWYQQDPGMELHLIHYSYGVNSTEKGDLSSESTVSRIRTEHFPLTLESARPSHTSQYLCASIGLGREGVTEAFFGQGTRLTVV.

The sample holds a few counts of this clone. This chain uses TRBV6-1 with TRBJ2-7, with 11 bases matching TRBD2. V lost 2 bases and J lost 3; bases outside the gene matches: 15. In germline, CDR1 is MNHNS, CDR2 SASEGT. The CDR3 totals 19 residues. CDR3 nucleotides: TGTGCCAGCAGTGAACGACTTGGACTATTAGCGGGAGGGTACTACGAGCAGTACTTC. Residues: CASSERLGLLAGGYYEQYF.

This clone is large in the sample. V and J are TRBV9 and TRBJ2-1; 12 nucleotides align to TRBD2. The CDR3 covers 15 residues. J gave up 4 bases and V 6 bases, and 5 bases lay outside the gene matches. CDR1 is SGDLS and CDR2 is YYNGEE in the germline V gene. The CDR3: CASTLGTSGYNEQFF. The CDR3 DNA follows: TGTGCCAGCACCCTAGGGACTAGCGGGTACAATGAGCAGTTCTTC.

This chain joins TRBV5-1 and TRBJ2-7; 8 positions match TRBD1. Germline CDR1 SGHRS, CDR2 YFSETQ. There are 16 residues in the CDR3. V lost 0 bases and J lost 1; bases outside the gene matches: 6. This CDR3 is CASSLGDRGKSYEQYF. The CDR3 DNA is TGCGCCAGCAGCTTGGGAGACAGGGGAAAGTCCTACGAGCAGTACTTC.

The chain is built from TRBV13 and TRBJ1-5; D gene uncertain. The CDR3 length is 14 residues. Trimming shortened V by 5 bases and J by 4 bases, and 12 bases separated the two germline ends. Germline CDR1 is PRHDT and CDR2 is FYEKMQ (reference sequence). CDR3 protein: CASSNSGGNQPQHF. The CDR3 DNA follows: TGTGCCAGCAGCAACTCCGGAGGTAATCAGCCCCAGCATTTT.

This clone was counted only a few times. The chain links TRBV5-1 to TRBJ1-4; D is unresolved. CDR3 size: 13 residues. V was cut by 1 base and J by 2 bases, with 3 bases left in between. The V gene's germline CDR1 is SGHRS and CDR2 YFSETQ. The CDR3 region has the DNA TGCGCCAGCAGCTTGATTACTAATGAAAAACTGTTTTTT. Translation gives CASSLITNEKLFF. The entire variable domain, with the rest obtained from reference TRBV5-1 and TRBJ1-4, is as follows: KAGVTQTPRYLIKTRGQQVTLSCSPISGHRSVSWYQQTPGQGLQFLFEYFSETQRNKGNFPGRFSGRQFSNSRSEMNVSTLELGDSALYLCASSLITNEKLFFGSGTQLSVL.

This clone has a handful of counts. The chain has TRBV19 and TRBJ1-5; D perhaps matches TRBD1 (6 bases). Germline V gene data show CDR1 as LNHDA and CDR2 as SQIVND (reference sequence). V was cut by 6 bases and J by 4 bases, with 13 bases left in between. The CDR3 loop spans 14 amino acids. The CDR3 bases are TGTGCCAGTAGCCTACAGGGAAGAAATCAGCCCCAGCATTTT. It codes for CASSLQGRNQPQHF.

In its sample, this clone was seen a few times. The CDR3 loop reads CASSQTSYEQYF. The CDR3 DNA reads TGTGCCAGCAGCCAGACTAGCTACGAGCAGTACTTC. This chain joins TRBV7-2 and TRBJ2-7; TRBD2 might be the D (6 bases). The CDR3 has 12 amino acids. V lost 5 bases and J 3 bases, leaving 8 bases between the germline ends. Germline CDR1 reads SGHTA; CDR2 reads FQGNSA. The variable domain in full, with the rest retrieved from reference TRBV7-2 and TRBJ2-7, is GAGVSQSPSNKVTEKGKDVELRCDPISGHTALYWYRQSLGQGLEFLIYFQGNSAPDKSGLPSDRFSAERTGGSVSTLTIQRTQQEDSAVYLCASSQTSYEQYFGPGTRLTVT.

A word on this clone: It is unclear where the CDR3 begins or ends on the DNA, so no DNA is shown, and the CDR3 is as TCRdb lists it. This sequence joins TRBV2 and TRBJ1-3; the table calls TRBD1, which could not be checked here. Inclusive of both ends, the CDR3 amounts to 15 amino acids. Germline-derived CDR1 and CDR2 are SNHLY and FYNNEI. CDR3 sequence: CASSSSTGRGNTIYF.

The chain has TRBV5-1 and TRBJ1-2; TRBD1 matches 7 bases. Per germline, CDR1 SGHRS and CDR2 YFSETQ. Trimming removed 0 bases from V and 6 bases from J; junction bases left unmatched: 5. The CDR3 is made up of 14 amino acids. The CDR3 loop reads CASSLGQGLDGYTF. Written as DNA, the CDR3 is TGCGCCAGCAGCTTGGGACAGGGTTTGGATGGCTACACCTTC.

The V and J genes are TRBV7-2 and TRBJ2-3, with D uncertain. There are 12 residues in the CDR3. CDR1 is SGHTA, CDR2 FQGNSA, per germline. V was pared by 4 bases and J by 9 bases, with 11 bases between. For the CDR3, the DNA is TGTGCCAGCAGCTCCTCCCCCAACACGCAGTATTTT. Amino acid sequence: CASSSSPNTQYF.

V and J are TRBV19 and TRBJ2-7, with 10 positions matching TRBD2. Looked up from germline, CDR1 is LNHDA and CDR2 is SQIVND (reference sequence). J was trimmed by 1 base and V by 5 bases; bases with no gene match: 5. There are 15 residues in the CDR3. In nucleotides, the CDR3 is TGTGCCAGTAGTTCAACTAGCGGGGCGTCCTACGAGCAGTACTTC. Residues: CASSSTSGASYEQYF.

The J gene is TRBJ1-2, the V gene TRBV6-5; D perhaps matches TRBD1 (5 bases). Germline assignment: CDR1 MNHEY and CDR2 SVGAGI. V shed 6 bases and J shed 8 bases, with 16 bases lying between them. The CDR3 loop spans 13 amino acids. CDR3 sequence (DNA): TGTGCCAGCAGCCGCGGGACGGAAAAAGGCTACACCTTC. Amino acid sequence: CASSRGTEKGYTF.

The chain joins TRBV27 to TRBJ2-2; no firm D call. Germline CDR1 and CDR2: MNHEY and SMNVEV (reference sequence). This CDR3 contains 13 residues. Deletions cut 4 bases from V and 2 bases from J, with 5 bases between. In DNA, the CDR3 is TGTGCCAGCAGTTCCCTCAACACCGGGGAGCTGTTTTTT. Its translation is CASSSLNTGELFF.

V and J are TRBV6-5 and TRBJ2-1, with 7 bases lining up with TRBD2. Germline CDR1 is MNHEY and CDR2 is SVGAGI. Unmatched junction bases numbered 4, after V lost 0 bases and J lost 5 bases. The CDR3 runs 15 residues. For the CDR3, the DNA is TGTGCCAGCAGTTACTCTACTAGCGCCCACAATGAGCAGTTCTTC. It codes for CASSYSTSAHNEQFF.